Listed here are 17 T cell receptor beta chains from one sample, sequenced in a study of CD8+CD57+ T cells in acquired aplastic anemia. The sequenced patients had an expansion of CD8+CD57+ cells seen by flow cytometry. Researchers used genomic DNA as the template to profile TCR beta VDJ and CDR3. TCRdb called the reads again in MiXCR, with one record for every CDR3 protein. The data show some 170,000 distinct CDR3 sequences, roughly 43% seen once. The sequencing input was sorted CD4+, CD8+, or CD8+CD57+ T cells (not recorded which) from PBMCs. Source of these receptors: a human donor with aplastic anemia.

The sample holds one count of this clonotype. The V call is TRBV7-6, the J call TRBJ2-3; D gene unclear. The germline V gene encodes CDR1 SGHVS and CDR2 FNYEAQ. V dropped 1 base and J dropped 0 bases, with 8 bases sitting between them. The CDR3 has 15 amino acids. In DNA form, the CDR3 reads TGTGCCAGCAGCTTAGTCACATCTAGCACAGATACGCAGTATTTT. Protein sequence: CASSLVTSSTDTQYF.

This clonotype was seen at least ten times. The chain is built from TRBV18 and TRBJ1-6; tentative D call: TRBD1 (5 bases). V was pared by 4 bases and J by 9 bases, with 13 bases between. The CDR3 runs 14 residues. Germline V CDR1 and CDR2: KGHSH, LQKENI. The CDR3 sequence: CASSQQESRSPLHF. As DNA, the CDR3 is TGTGCCAGCTCACAACAGGAATCTCGTTCACCCCTCCACTTT. Full variable domain (remainder filled in from reference TRBV18 and TRBJ1-6): NAGVMQNPRHLVRRRGQEARLRCSPMKGHSHVYWYRQLPEEGLKFMVYLQKENIIDESGMPKERFSAEFPKEGPSILRIQQVVRGDSAAYFCASSQQESRSPLHFGNGTRLTVT.

This clonotype was picked up many times. At one of its ends the junction is not consistent with the germline gene, which may arise from a read error. The V gene is TRBV7-7, the J gene TRBJ2-1; D might be TRBD1 or TRBD2, each matching 6 bases. This CDR3 is built from 13 residues. CDR1 SSHAT and CDR2 FNYEAQ come from the germline V gene (reference sequence). Written as DNA, the CDR3 is TGTGCTAGCAGCCAGGGGCCAGGAGGGGAGCAGTTCTTC. Its translation is CASSQGPGGEQFF.

This clonotype was seen repeatedly, ten times or more. This chain joins TRBV3-1 and TRBJ1-1; D ambiguous. The germline V gene has CDR1 LGHDT and CDR2 YNNKEL (reference sequence). Trimming shortened V by 0 bases and J by 8 bases, and 4 bases separated the two germline ends. CDR3 length equals 11 residues. In nucleotides, the CDR3 is TGTGCCAGCAGCCAAGATTCGGAAGCTTTCTTT. Encoded protein: CASSQDSEAFF. Drawing the rest from reference TRBV3-1 and TRBJ1-1, the complete variable domain is DTAVSQTPKYLVTQMGNDKSIKCEQNLGHDTMYWYKQDSKKFLKIMFSYNNKELIINETVPNRFSPKSPDKAHLNLHINSLELGDSAVYFCASSQDSEAFFGQGTRLTVV.

This clonotype occurred a few times. V gene TRBV7-2 combines with J gene TRBJ2-7; TRBD2 matches at 9 bases. V lost 3 bases, J lost 5 bases, and 8 bases stayed unmatched. Germline V lookup: CDR1 SGHTA, CDR2 FQGNSA. CDR3 length: 15 amino acids. CDR3 sequence reads: CASSLGLARGDEQYF. Here the CDR3 DNA reads TGTGCCAGCAGCTTGGGACTAGCTCGGGGTGACGAGCAGTACTTC.

About this clonotype: Relative to the germline gene, one junction end is altered; a read error may explain this. V usage is TRBV5-8 and J usage is TRBJ2-5, with 9 bases that match TRBD2. The CDR3 loop spans 17 amino acids. The germline V gene has CDR1 SGHTS and CDR2 YDEGEE. CDR3 DNA sequence: TGTGCCAGCAGCTTGGCCCCCATGGCGGGGGGGAAGGAGACCCATTACTTC. Protein product: CASSLAPMAGGKETHYF.

This clonotype was found many times. The CDR3 region is CASSPNGGGGQYF. Here the CDR3 DNA reads TGTGCCAGCAGCCCGAATGGAGGTGGGGGGCAGTACTTC. The gene calls are TRBV5-4 and TRBJ2-7; perhaps D is TRBD1 or TRBD2 (5 bases each). Per the germline V gene, CDR1 is SGHNT and CDR2 is YYREEE (reference sequence). Deletions cut 4 bases from V and 9 bases from J, with 17 bases between. This CDR3 region has 13 residues.

A note on this clonotype: A much larger clone lies one base from this, so it may be a read error. V gene TRBV4-2 combines with J gene TRBJ1-5, with a tentative D call TRBD1 (5 bases). Germline-derived CDR1 and CDR2 are LGHNA and YNFKEQ. The CDR3 has 16 residues. This chain's CDR3 is CASSQEGQGGNQPQRF. The CDR3 DNA sequence: TGTGCCAGCAGCCAAGAGGGCCAGGGTGGCAATCAGCCCCAGCGTTTT.

V usage is TRBV29-1 and J usage is TRBJ1-1; 8 bases align to TRBD1. Trimming cost V 8 bases and J 5 bases; bases outside gene matches: 4. CDR3 length equals 11 residues. Germline CDR1 and CDR2: SQVTM and ANQGSEA. CDR3 in DNA: TGCAGCTCTACAGGGGGAACTGAAGCTTTCTTT. Translated: CSSTGGTEAFF. The entire variable domain, with the rest obtained from reference TRBV29-1 and TRBJ1-1, is as follows: SAVISQKPSRDICQRGTSLTIQCQVDSQVTMMFWYRQQPGQSLTLIATANQGSEATYESGFVIDKFPISRPNLTFSTLTVSNMSPEDSSIYLCSSTGGTEAFFGQGTRLTVV.

This clonotype was detected ten times or more. The chain has TRBV6-1 and TRBJ2-7; 8 bases map to TRBD1. This CDR3 spans 13 amino acids. V was clipped by 7 bases and J by 5 bases; unmatched bases: 7. CDR1 is MNHNS, CDR2 SASEGT, per germline. CDR3 nucleotides: TGTGCCAGCACCAGACAGGGGTTCCACGAGCAGTACTTC. It yields the protein CASTRQGFHEQYF.

This clonotype was counted at least ten times. The gene calls are TRBV7-2 and TRBJ2-1, with D possibly being TRBD2 (7 bases). The CDR3 contains 14 residues. Germline lookup yields CDR1 SGHTA and CDR2 FQGNSA. Trimming took 7 bases from V and 7 from J, leaving 17 bases between them. CDR3 residues: CASKGGLWLNEQFF. DNA for the CDR3: TGTGCCAGCAAGGGGGGGCTTTGGTTGAATGAGCAGTTCTTC.

The J gene is TRBJ1-5, the V gene TRBV4-1; D is unclear. This CDR3 has 14 residues. Germline CDR1 MGHRA, CDR2 YSYEKL. V was shortened by 0 bases and J by 2 bases, with 5 bases between the two germline ends. CDR3 residues: CASSQERGNQPQHF. CDR3 coding DNA: TGCGCCAGCAGCCAAGAGAGGGGCAATCAGCCCCAGCATTTT.

V and J are TRBV4-2 and TRBJ2-1, with 11 positions matching TRBD2. Trimming removed 6 bases from V and 12 bases from J; junction bases left unmatched: 1. The CDR3 totals 11 residues. Germline CDR1 and CDR2: LGHNA and YNFKEQ. CDR3 bases: TGTGCCAGCAGGACTAGCGGGGCGCAGTTCTTC. The encoded protein is CASRTSGAQFF.

This clonotype was recorded at least ten times. The rearrangement links TRBV5-4 to TRBJ2-6; unclear D gene. The CDR3 sequence is 15 residues long. Trimming removed 3 bases at V and 0 bases at J, with 7 bases between. Germline assignment: CDR1 SGHNT and CDR2 YYREEE (reference sequence). CDR3 bases: TGTGCCAGCAGCTCACTAAACTCTGGGGCCAACGTCCTGACTTTC. It codes for CASSSLNSGANVLTF.

J is TRBJ2-7 and V is TRBV29-1; 11 bases agree with TRBD2. The germline V gene has CDR1 SQVTM and CDR2 ANQGSEA. V lost 5 bases, J lost 7 bases, and 16 bases stayed unmatched. The CDR3 runs to 16 residues. The CDR3 sequence: CSVPSPGTSGPSEQYF. CDR3 in DNA: TGCAGCGTTCCAAGCCCCGGGACTAGCGGACCCTCGGAGCAGTACTTC.

V is TRBV7-2 and J is TRBJ2-7; tentatively, D is TRBD1 (6 bases). This CDR3 has 14 amino acids. Germline CDR1 reads SGHTA; CDR2 reads FQGNSA. The V gene lost 3 bases and the J gene lost 6 bases, with 15 bases spanning the gap. The CDR3 loop reads CASSLVGRGGEQYF. The CDR3 DNA reads as TGTGCCAGCAGCTTGGTGGGGCGAGGGGGCGAGCAGTACTTC.

This clonotype has a count of ten or more. J is TRBJ2-1 and V is TRBV12-3 or TRBV12-4, with D possibly being TRBD1 (5 bases). This CDR3 has 12 residues. Trimming removed 3 bases at V and 9 bases at J, with 9 bases between. The CDR3 loop reads CASSFRGGEQFF. CDR3 nucleotides: TGTGCCAGCAGTTTTAGGGGCGGTGAGCAGTTCTTC.